The rows below give T cell receptor beta chains drawn from one sample of a study of PD-1 blockade in classical Hodgkin lymphoma. Clones were sequenced by immunoSEQ multiplex PCR, and TCRdb holds only the in-frame ones, with some missing. The sample yields around 8,600 clones, around 82% seen once. The sequences come from CD4+ T cells from blood, collected at baseline. The source is a human donor with classical Hodgkin lymphoma. The conserved cysteine and the conserved F or W are not part of the CDR3 here. The D gene is left open where the match is weak. For some rows the clone size is stated as once, few or many, or as a class when expanded; others skip it.

d_call clone_size v_call cdr3_aa
. once TRBV27 ASSPQSGFYGYT
. . TRBV28 ASSADSNQPQH
. . TRBV6-6 ASLRDNQETQY
. . TRBV20-1 SAIKGETQY
. . TRBV6-1 ASSESGFREQY
TRBD1 . TRBV9 ASTTGGSSYNEQF
. . TRBV19 ASSLTGVLRDEQY
. . TRBV10-2 ASSESASNQPQH
. once TRBV6-1 ASGAGRSYEQY
. . TRBV6-1 ASSRRTGELF
TRBD2 once TRBV28 ASSPPGTSEQY
. . TRBV6-1 ASSEAGGGHPTYSNQPQH
TRBD1 . TRBV5-1 ASNVFGQGSTEAF
TRBD2 . TRBV4-2 ASSQDPLAGVFNEQF
. . TRBV29-1 SVTRETYEQY
TRBD1 once TRBV7-7 ASSPTGGLGEKLF
TRBD1 . TRBV10-3 ATTTGAQETQY
. . TRBV30 AWSAPPFGGSYEQY
TRBD2 . TRBV6-1 ASRSSRGGEETQY
TRBD2 . TRBV9 ASSVLSSGHDTQY
TRBD2 . TRBV14 ASSQLREYEQY
TRBD1 . TRBV28 ASSPGTVRTYEQY
. . TRBV2 ASSTYNEQF
. . TRBV6-1 ASSEAGVGYNEQF
. . TRBV7-9 ASSLAGGKGAETQY
TRBD2 . TRBV5-5 ASSLGLAGGYSYEQY
. . TRBV27 ASSRLPGAGNEQF
. . TRBV19 ASNNLGGPNYGYT
. . TRBV29-1 SVGTESRSYT
. . TRBV19 ASSTDRSKGDTQY
. . TRBV25-1 ASSSGWLQETQY
. . TRBV29-1 RLRGGNTIY
TRBD2 . TRBV18 ASSPVVLAGGNTDTQY
TRBD1 . TRBV18 ASSPSTGVTYEQY
TRBD2 . TRBV19 ASSIAASGTYEQY
. once TRBV5-6 ASSLTGNTQY
TRBD1 . TRBV29-1 SVEDRVTGGSNTGELF
. . TRBV5-1 ASSLVGETQY
. . TRBV5-4 ASSLGWATEAF
. . TRBV19 ASSIGPGGNQPQH
TRBD2 once TRBV19 ASSRGLAGPGELF
. . TRBV15 ATSSPIAHEQY